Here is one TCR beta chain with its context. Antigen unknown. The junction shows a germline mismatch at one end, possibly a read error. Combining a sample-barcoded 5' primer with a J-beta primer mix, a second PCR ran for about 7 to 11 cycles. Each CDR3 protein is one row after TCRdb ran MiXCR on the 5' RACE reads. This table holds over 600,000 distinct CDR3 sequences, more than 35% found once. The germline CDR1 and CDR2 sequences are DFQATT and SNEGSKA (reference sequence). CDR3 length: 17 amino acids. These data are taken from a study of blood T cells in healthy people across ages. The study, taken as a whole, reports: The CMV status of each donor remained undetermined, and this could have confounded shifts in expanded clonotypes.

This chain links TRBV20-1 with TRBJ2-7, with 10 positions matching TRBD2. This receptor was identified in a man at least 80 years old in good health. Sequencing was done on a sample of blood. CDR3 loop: CSARATSGHIDHYGQYF. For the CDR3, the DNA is TGCAGTGCTAGAGCGACTAGCGGGCATATCGACCACTACGGGCAGTACTTC.